The 22 T cell receptor beta chains reported below all come from one sample, sequenced in a study of cytomegalovirus exposure and HLA in healthy donors. The PCR contained 60 Vbeta and 13 Jbeta primers. Method: immunoSEQ multiplex PCR; TCRdb's copy keeps in-frame clones and lacks some. The table includes approximately 240,000 clones, 75% to 85% detected once. The specimen sequenced was PBMCs. These receptors were obtained from a woman aged 55-70 years in good health and CMV-seropositive.

The CDR3 sequence is CSMRQRAGGADTQYF. The CDR3 DNA reads TGCAGCATGCGTCAGAGGGCGGGAGGGGCAGATACGCAGTATTTT. The rearrangement links TRBV29-1 to TRBJ2-3; 9 positions agree with TRBD2. Germline-derived CDR1 and CDR2 are SQVTM and ANQGSEA. Trimming removed 8 bases from V and 4 bases from J; junction bases left unmatched: 13. This CDR3 contains 15 residues.

The chain carries TRBV2 and TRBJ1-4; 7 nucleotides line up with TRBD1. The CDR3 length is 14 residues. The junction had 10 bases not matched to a gene; V was cut back by 8 bases and J by 7 bases. Germline CDR1 reads SNHLY; CDR2 reads FYNNEI. CDR3 loop: CASFRGYGVEKLFF. The CDR3 DNA reads as TGTGCCAGCTTCAGGGGGTACGGCGTTGAAAAACTGTTTTTT.

V gene TRBV11-2 combines with J gene TRBJ2-7; 10 positions agree with TRBD2. Germline CDR1 and CDR2: SGHAT and FQNNGV. CDR3 length: 16 amino acids. J lost 6 bases, V lost 2 bases, and 10 bases had no gene match. The CDR3 region has the DNA TGTGCCAGCAGCTTAATGAGCGGGAGGGCCCTGGGCGAGCAGTACTTC. This sequence encodes CASSLMSGRALGEQYF.

The chain carries TRBV30 and TRBJ2-7; 7 positions match TRBD1. CDR3 length equals 12 residues. Germline V CDR1 and CDR2: GTSNPN, SVGIG (reference sequence). Trimming removed 5 bases from V and 4 bases from J; junction bases left unmatched: 5. Written as DNA, the CDR3 is TGTGCCTGGCTGACAGGGAGTTACGAGCAGTACTTC. Protein sequence: CAWLTGSYEQYF. Looking up the rest from reference TRBV30 and TRBJ2-7 gives the full variable domain: SQTIHQWPATLVQPVGSPLSLECTVEGTSNPNLYWYRQAAGRGLQLLFYSVGIGQISSEVPQNLSASRPQDRQFILSSKKLLLSDSGFYLCAWLTGSYEQYFGPGTRLTVT.

The rearrangement joins TRBV5-1 to TRBJ2-7, with D possibly being TRBD2 (6 bases). Per the germline V gene, CDR1 is SGHRS and CDR2 is YFSETQ. This CDR3 has 13 amino acids. Trimming left V 5 bases short and J 7 bases short, with 16 bases between. CDR3 coding DNA: TGCGCCAGCAGATCCGGGACGGCGGGGGAGCAGTACTTC. It translates to CASRSGTAGEQYF.

The rearrangement links TRBV27 to TRBJ2-7; D possibly corresponds to TRBD2 (5 bases). Trimming shortened V by 1 base and J by 6 bases, and 13 bases separated the two germline ends. This CDR3 has 14 residues. Germline assignment: CDR1 MNHEY and CDR2 SMNVEV (reference sequence). The CDR3 DNA reads TGTGCCAGCAGTTTATTTTCTAGCCCGGTCGAGCAGTACTTC. This translates into CASSLFSSPVEQYF.

The chain combines TRBV7-9 with TRBJ1-4, with TRBD1 identical over 8 bases. The CDR3 is made up of 14 amino acids. The V gene end was trimmed by 2 bases and the J gene end by 6 bases; junction bases not matched to a gene: 2. The V gene's germline CDR1 is SEHNR and CDR2 FQNEAQ (reference sequence). The CDR3 spells CASSLTGGDEKLFF. The CDR3 DNA reads TGTGCCAGCAGCTTAACAGGGGGGGATGAAAAACTGTTTTTT.

The genes are TRBV7-9 and TRBJ1-1, with TRBD1 identical over 10 bases. Losses at the gene ends were 0 bases for V and 3 bases for J; bases not matched to a gene: 4. CDR1 SEHNR and CDR2 FQNEAQ come from the germline V gene (reference sequence). The CDR3 extends over 16 amino acids. CDR3 nucleotides: TGTGCCAGCAGCTTAGCCGCCGGGACAGGGGACACTGAAGCTTTCTTT. Its protein is CASSLAAGTGDTEAFF.

The chain couples TRBV6-5 to TRBJ2-1; TRBD2 agrees at 9 bases. The CDR3 loop spans 16 amino acids. Unmatched junction bases numbered 8, after V lost 2 bases and J lost 6 bases. Germline CDR1 and CDR2: MNHEY and SVGAGI. CDR3 coding DNA: TGTGCCAGCAGTTACGCCCGACTAGCGGAGCGCAATGAGCAGTTCTTC. Translating it yields CASSYARLAERNEQFF.

The V call is TRBV6-1, the J call TRBJ2-7; TRBD2 might be the D (5 bases). V lost 8 bases, J lost 2 bases, and 10 bases lay in between. The CDR3 covers 12 residues. Looked up from germline, CDR1 is MNHNS and CDR2 is SASEGT. CDR3 in DNA: TGTGCCAGCTCCTCCGGGACCTACGAGCAGTACTTC. Translation gives CASSSGTYEQYF.

The chain combines TRBV10-2 with TRBJ2-3, with 11 positions matching TRBD2. The CDR3 totals 24 residues. CDR1 and CDR2 (germline): WSHSY, SAAADI. J lost 0 bases, V lost 7 bases, and 30 bases had no gene match. The CDR3 sequence: CASTVSHGLAGGNRDRSSTDTQYF. The CDR3, as DNA: TGCGCCAGCACAGTGAGTCATGGCCTAGCGGGGGGCAACCGAGACCGATCTAGCACAGATACGCAGTATTTT.

The chain recombines TRBV18 with TRBJ2-1; TRBD2 aligns across 9 bases. Unmatched junction bases numbered 8, after V lost 3 bases and J lost 5 bases. Germline CDR1 is KGHSH and CDR2 is LQKENI. The CDR3 covers 16 residues. The CDR3 sequence: CASSPREVAGDNEQFF. The CDR3 DNA reads as TGTGCCAGCTCACCTCGGGAGGTAGCGGGGGACAATGAGCAGTTCTTC. Full variable domain (outside the CDR3, taken from reference TRBV18 and TRBJ2-1): NAGVMQNPRHLVRRRGQEARLRCSPMKGHSHVYWYRQLPEEGLKFMVYLQKENIIDESGMPKERFSAEFPKEGPSILRIQQVVRGDSAAYFCASSPREVAGDNEQFFGPGTRLTVL.

This chain joins TRBV2 and TRBJ2-1; 9 bases match TRBD1. V was clipped by 6 bases and J by 7 bases; unmatched bases: 10. Germline V gives CDR1 SNHLY, CDR2 FYNNEI. This CDR3 has 15 amino acids. The CDR3 spells CASSIQGARVNEQFF. The CDR3 DNA reads TGTGCCAGCAGCATACAGGGGGCGCGGGTAAATGAGCAGTTCTTC.

This chain joins TRBV6-5 and TRBJ2-7, with 7 bases matching TRBD1. Trimming at V came to 2 bases and at J to 2 bases, leaving 6 bases not matched to a gene. Germline-derived CDR1 and CDR2 are MNHEY and SVGAGI. This CDR3 is built from 15 residues. CDR3 nucleotides: TGTGCCAGCAGTTACCCGAGGCAGGGGGCCTACGAGCAGTACTTC. Residues: CASSYPRQGAYEQYF.

The CDR3 DNA reads as TGTGCCTGGAGTCCCCGGGACAATTATAGCAATCAGCCCCAGCATTTT. Its protein product is CAWSPRDNYSNQPQHF. The rearrangement links TRBV30 to TRBJ1-5; tentative D call: TRBD1 (6 bases). Germline values: CDR1 GTSNPN, CDR2 SVGIG (reference sequence). Trimming pared 2 bases from V and 0 bases from J, leaving 14 bases between. The CDR3 extends over 16 amino acids. Full variable domain (rest looked up from reference TRBV30 and TRBJ1-5): SQTIHQWPATLVQPVGSPLSLECTVEGTSNPNLYWYRQAAGRGLQLLFYSVGIGQISSEVPQNLSASRPQDRQFILSSKKLLLSDSGFYLCAWSPRDNYSNQPQHFGDGTRLSIL.

V and J are TRBV30 and TRBJ2-2; D may be TRBD2 (7 bases). CDR1 is GTSNPN, CDR2 SVGIG, per germline (reference sequence). Trimming took off 3 bases at V and 1 base at J, with 15 bases between the two ends. The CDR3 sequence is 16 residues long. Here the CDR3 DNA reads TGTGCCTGGAGCCCTGGGGGGGGCAGGAACACCGGGGAGCTGTTTTTT. Translating gives CAWSPGGGRNTGELFF.

The chain is built from TRBV6-1 and TRBJ1-5, with D possibly TRBD1 on 5 matching bases. The CDR3 has 14 residues. Germline V gene sequence: CDR1 MNHNS, CDR2 SASEGT. V was shortened by 0 bases and J by 6 bases, with 9 bases between the two germline ends. CDR3 bases: TGTGCCAGCAGTGAAGCCGGAGGGGCTCAGCCCCAGCATTTT. This gives the protein CASSEAGGAQPQHF.

This sequence joins TRBV2 and TRBJ2-5; 7 bases agree with TRBD2. The CDR3 totals 12 residues. From germline, CDR1 is SNHLY and CDR2 FYNNEI. V trimming: 8 bases; J trimming: 4 bases; junction bases outside the gene matches: 4. CDR3 bases: TGTGCCAGCGTCTGGGAGGGAGAGACCCAGTACTTC. It encodes CASVWEGETQYF.

The chain links TRBV19 to TRBJ1-3; TRBD1 aligns across 8 bases. CDR1 and CDR2 (germline): LNHDA, SQIVND (reference sequence). This CDR3 comprises 15 residues. J was trimmed by 2 bases and V by 6 bases; bases with no gene match: 6. The CDR3 bases are TGTGCCAGTAGCCCGGACAGGGTCCCTGGAAACACCATATATTTT. This encodes CASSPDRVPGNTIYF.

The rearrangement joins TRBV6-5 to TRBJ1-1; no clear D. The V end lost 6 bases, the J end lost 1 base, and 15 bases lay between the germline ends. This CDR3 spans 15 amino acids. Germline CDR1 and CDR2: MNHEY and SVGAGI. In nucleotides, the CDR3 is TGTGCCAGCAGCTACAGTTGGCCCCCGAACACTGAAGCTTTCTTT. Its translation: CASSYSWPPNTEAFF.

CDR3 loop: CASSPGTLIYGYTF. DNA of the CDR3: TGTGCCAGCTCACCCGGGACTCTGATCTATGGCTACACCTTC. The chain has TRBV18 and TRBJ1-2; possibly TRBD1 for D (5 bases). The V gene lost 3 bases and the J gene lost 4 bases, with 12 bases spanning the gap. The CDR3 sequence is 14 residues long. Germline V lookup: CDR1 KGHSH, CDR2 LQKENI.

Here the CDR3 reads CASSAYEQYF. The DNA for the CDR3 is TGTGCCAGCTCGGCCTACGAGCAGTACTTC. V gene TRBV2 combines with J gene TRBJ2-7; D ambiguous. V lost 8 bases to trimming and J lost 2 bases, with 4 bases between them. The germline CDR1 and CDR2 sequences are SNHLY and FYNNEI. The CDR3 spans 10 residues.